This T cell receptor beta chain was sequenced in a study of T cells in localized non-small cell lung cancer. Study-wide results and limits: Detection in adjacent lung was observed for a median around 50 of the top 100 tumor clones.

With V trimmed by 0 bases and J by 8 bases, 2 bases remained unmatched. There are 15 residues in the CDR3. The germline V gene has CDR1 SGHRS and CDR2 YFSETQ. Remarks on this clone: Its target is not known.

Clones were read by immunoSEQ multiplex PCR, and TCRdb kept only the in-frame ones, dropping some. The sample carries fewer than 35,000 clones, approximately 87% recorded once. The sample consisted of peripheral blood, taken before any cancer treatment. The chain has TRBV5-1 and TRBJ1-6; TRBD1 agrees at 10 bases. This TCR derives from a man aged 35-75 years with stage I lung adenocarcinoma. CDR3 sequence: CASSLAGTGDSPLHF. CDR3 coding DNA: TGCGCCAGCAGCTTGGCCGGGACAGGGGATTCACCCCTCCACTTT.